Listed here are 22 T cell receptor beta chains from one sample, sequenced in a study of cytomegalovirus exposure and HLA in healthy donors. 60 Vbeta and 13 Jbeta primers were used in PCR. Here immunoSEQ multiplex PCR was the method, and the copy in TCRdb shows in-frame clones only, minus some. The data show 200,000 to 250,000 clones, with around 81% seen just once and about 7.5% held by the top ten. Sample: PBMCs. Every receptor here comes from a woman aged 60 to 75 in good health and CMV-seropositive.

For the CDR3, the DNA is TGTGCCAGCAGCCAAGATGGGATAGCGGGAGGAACCACAGATACGCAGTATTTT. Its protein is CASSQDGIAGGTTDTQYF. The genes are TRBV4-2 and TRBJ2-3, with 10 bases identical to TRBD2. The CDR3 length is 18 residues. V lost 0 bases and J lost 2; bases outside the gene matches: 8. Germline loops: CDR1 LGHNA, CDR2 YNFKEQ.

V and J are TRBV19 and TRBJ1-2; D is ambiguous. Germline V gene sequence: CDR1 LNHDA, CDR2 SQIVND (reference sequence). This CDR3 is 14 amino acids long. V was cut by 9 bases and J by 7 bases, with 21 bases left in between. CDR3 bases: TGTGCCAGCAGTTCCCCCCCAGCGGAGGTTGGCTACACCTTC. Protein: CASSSPPAEVGYTF. The full variable domain, in which reference TRBV19 and TRBJ1-2 provide the parts outside the CDR3, is DGGITQSPKYLFRKEGQNVTLSCEQNLNHDAMYWYRQDPGQGLRLIYYSQIVNDFQKGDIAEGYSVSREKKESFPLTVTSAQKNPTAFYLCASSSPPAEVGYTFGSGTRLTVV.

The chain is built from TRBV4-1 and TRBJ2-7; 10 bases are a match to TRBD2. Trimming at V came to 4 bases and at J to 0 bases, leaving 12 bases not matched to a gene. Germline-derived CDR1 and CDR2 are MGHRA and YSYEKL. The CDR3 spans 18 residues. CDR3 DNA: TGCGCCAGCAGCCCCCGGGTCGGGTCTAGCGGGGGCTCCTACGAGCAGTACTTC. Encoded protein: CASSPRVGSSGGSYEQYF.

The chain links TRBV14 to TRBJ1-1; D is perhaps TRBD1 (6 bases). CDR1 is SGHDN, CDR2 FVKESK, per germline. The V end lost 1 base, the J end lost 2 bases, and 11 bases lay between the germline ends. This CDR3 is 15 amino acids long. The CDR3 coding sequence is TGTGCCAGCAGCCAAGTCTATGGGGGCAACACTGAAGCTTTCTTT. Translated: CASSQVYGGNTEAFF.

A few counts support this clone. The chain combines TRBV4-2 with TRBJ2-1, with D possibly matching TRBD2 (5 bases). Germline loops: CDR1 LGHNA, CDR2 YNFKEQ. The CDR3 contains 14 residues. V lost 2 bases to trimming and J lost 12 bases, with 17 bases between them. This CDR3 is CASSQTLGSEGQFF. In nucleotides, the CDR3 is TGTGCCAGCAGCCAAACGCTCGGTAGCGAGGGGCAGTTCTTC.

The chain joins TRBV6-1 to TRBJ2-1, with 11 bases that match TRBD2. After removal of 4 bases from V and 3 bases from J, the junction contained 11 bases not matched to a gene. The germline gives CDR1 MNHNS, CDR2 SASEGT. The CDR3 runs 18 residues. The DNA of the CDR3 is TGTGCCAGCAGTGGGGGTAGCGGGAGGGCCCAAGACTACAATGAGCAGTTCTTC. This sequence encodes CASSGGSGRAQDYNEQFF.

The chain employs TRBV19 and TRBJ1-5, with 10 bases lining up with TRBD1. CDR1 is LNHDA and CDR2 is SQIVND in the germline V gene (reference sequence). The CDR3 sequence is 17 residues long. The junction had 11 bases not matched to a gene; V was cut back by 5 bases and J by 4 bases. CDR3 protein: CASSRIRDRGLNQPQHF. In DNA, the CDR3 is TGTGCCAGTAGTCGAATCCGGGACAGGGGTCTGAATCAGCCCCAGCATTTT.

Points on this clone: A read error may produce the germline difference seen at one junction end. The chain has TRBV7-9 and TRBJ1-5; no clear D. The CDR3 covers 14 residues. Germline loops: CDR1 SEHNR, CDR2 FQNEAQ (reference sequence). The CDR3 region has the DNA TGTTCCAGCAGCTTAGTCACAGTCAATCAGCCCCAGCATTTT. Its translation: CSSSLVTVNQPQHF.

The genes are TRBV7-3 and TRBJ2-2, with no clear D. The V and J ends lost 4 bases and 2 bases respectively, with 2 bases between them. Germline loops: CDR1 SGHTA, CDR2 FQGTGA. This CDR3 has 12 residues. The CDR3 sequence: CASSSNTGELFF. CDR3 DNA sequence: TGTGCCAGCAGCTCTAACACCGGGGAGCTGTTTTTT.

This clone was recorded once. CDR3 sequence reads: CATDGETGSSYEQYF. The CDR3 nucleotides read TGTGCCACCGATGGCGAGACGGGGAGCTCCTACGAGCAGTACTTC. The chain carries TRBV28 and TRBJ2-7, with D tentatively TRBD2 (5 bases). CDR1 and CDR2 (germline): MDHEN, SYDVKM. V lost 10 bases and J lost 0, with 19 bases in between. CDR3 size: 15 residues.

The rearrangement joins TRBV6-5 to TRBJ2-7, with D possibly matching TRBD2 (5 bases). V was shortened by 5 bases and J by 5 bases, with 10 bases between the two germline ends. This CDR3 has 12 residues. Looked up from germline, CDR1 is MNHEY and CDR2 is SVGAGI. CDR3 region: CASSGLFHEQYF. The CDR3 DNA reads TGTGCCAGCAGTGGACTGTTTCACGAGCAGTACTTC.

The chain has TRBV11-3 and TRBJ2-2, with TRBD2 identical over 8 bases. CDR1 is SGHNT, CDR2 YENEEA, per germline. Trimming took 4 bases from V and 6 from J; bases not matched to a gene: 10. CDR3 size: 16 residues. CDR3 nucleotides: TGTGCCAGCAGCTCAGGTAGCGGGATTCGAGCCGGGGAGCTGTTTTTT. The encoded protein is CASSSGSGIRAGELFF.

This sequence joins TRBV25-1 and TRBJ1-2; 9 bases line up with TRBD1. The CDR3 consists of 15 residues. The V gene's germline CDR1 is MGHDK and CDR2 SYGVNS. V was clipped by 2 bases and J by 7 bases; unmatched bases: 8. The CDR3, as DNA: TGTGCCAGCAGTGAACCCGGGACAGGGTCTCTTGGCTACACCTTC. Translating it yields CASSEPGTGSLGYTF.

The chain employs TRBV19 and TRBJ1-5; D is perhaps TRBD1 (5 bases). The CDR3 sequence is 17 residues long. Trimming took 5 bases from V and 0 from J, leaving 17 bases between them. CDR1 is LNHDA and CDR2 is SQIVND in the germline V gene (reference sequence). The CDR3 DNA reads TGTGCCAGTAGTGCCGAAGGAGGGACTTATAGCAATCAGCCCCAGCATTTT. Translating it yields CASSAEGGTYSNQPQHF.

This clone was found once. V is TRBV19 and J is TRBJ1-1; the match to TRBD1 covers 8 bases. Trimming took 9 bases from V and 3 from J; bases not matched to a gene: 9. Germline values: CDR1 LNHDA, CDR2 SQIVND (reference sequence). There are 14 residues in the CDR3. The CDR3, as DNA: TGTGCCAGCCTCGACAGGGGAGGAGACACTGAAGCTTTCTTT. Amino acid sequence: CASLDRGGDTEAFF.

The gene calls are TRBV12-5 and TRBJ1-2; no definite D call. The germline gives CDR1 LGHNT, CDR2 FRNRAP. V dropped 1 base and J dropped 8 bases, with 8 bases sitting between them. The CDR3 contains 12 residues. The CDR3 nucleotides read TGTGCTAGTGGTTTGGCCTCGAGGGGCTACACCTTC. Residues: CASGLASRGYTF.

V and J are TRBV29-1 and TRBJ2-1; TRBD2 matches 7 bases. The CDR3 has 14 amino acids. J was trimmed by 4 bases and V by 3 bases; bases with no gene match: 6. CDR1 SQVTM and CDR2 ANQGSEA come from the germline V gene. CDR3 protein: CSVETSSKYNEQFF. The CDR3 DNA is TGCAGCGTTGAGACTAGCAGTAAGTACAATGAGCAGTTCTTC.

The genes are TRBV5-1 and TRBJ2-1; 7 positions match TRBD1. This CDR3 has 13 amino acids. Germline values: CDR1 SGHRS, CDR2 YFSETQ. The trim removed 8 bases at V and 9 bases at J, leaving 11 bases unmatched. In nucleotides, the CDR3 is TGCGCCAGTACGGACAGGACCTCCATTGAGCAGTTCTTC. Translation: CASTDRTSIEQFF.

This clone occurred once. The gene calls are TRBV12-5 and TRBJ1-4; a weak D match, TRBD1 (6 bases). Trimming took 4 bases from V and 3 from J, leaving 9 bases between them. The germline gives CDR1 LGHNT, CDR2 FRNRAP. The CDR3 sequence is 14 residues long. The CDR3 region is CASGSGQPNEKLFF. For the CDR3, the DNA is TGTGCTAGTGGTTCAGGACAGCCTAATGAAAAACTGTTTTTT.

The sample holds one count of this clone. The CDR3, as DNA: TGTGCCAGCACTCGGGACAGGGGATTGAGAGCTGAAGCTTTCTTT. This gives the protein CASTRDRGLRAEAFF. The chain combines TRBV6-5 with TRBJ1-1; TRBD1 agrees at 10 bases. Trimming removed 7 bases from V and 6 bases from J; junction bases left unmatched: 11. Germline CDR1 MNHEY, CDR2 SVGAGI. The CDR3 is 15 amino acids.

The J gene is TRBJ2-4, the V gene TRBV5-1; unclear D gene. Trimming pared 0 bases from V and 7 bases from J, leaving 11 bases between. Germline V gene data show CDR1 as SGHRS and CDR2 as YFSETQ. CDR3 length equals 14 residues. The CDR3 reads CASSLGPLENIQYF. CDR3 nucleotide sequence: TGCGCCAGCAGCTTGGGCCCCCTGGAGAACATTCAGTACTTC.

The chain has TRBV4-1 and TRBJ1-4; D is ambiguous. The CDR3 is 14 amino acids. Germline CDR1 MGHRA, CDR2 YSYEKL. Trimming stripped 4 bases from V and 3 bases from J, with 9 bases between. In DNA form, the CDR3 reads TGCGCCAGCAGCCCCCGAGGCTCTAATGAAAAACTGTTTTTT. This encodes CASSPRGSNEKLFF.